The 11 T cell receptor beta chains below all came from one sample that was sequenced in a study of vaccination effects on CD4 cells after COVID-19. Which antigens these TCRs recognize remains unknown. Sequencing was performed with immunoSEQ multiplex PCR; in TCRdb, only in-frame clones are kept and a portion is missing. The data show tens of thousands of clones, approximately 70% seen once. CD4+ T cells specific for antigen were expanded with viral peptide pools by the ViraFEST assay before sequencing. Subsequent to a culture period of under twelve days, CD4+ T cells were isolated. The healthy vaccine recipients, who had no prior SARS-CoV-2 infection, showed negative nucleocapsid antibodies. The specimen comprised CD4+ T cells from PBMCs cultured with SARS-CoV-2 spike peptides, sampled before COVID-19 vaccination. The receptors were gathered from a human donor who received a COVID-19 vaccine.

CDR3 sequence reads: CASSLGSTRSNEQFF. Here the CDR3 DNA reads TGTGCCAGCAGCCTCGGTAGCACGCGCTCCAATGAGCAGTTCTTC. J is TRBJ2-1 and V is TRBV5-4; D is undetermined. CDR1 is SGHNT and CDR2 is YYREEE in the germline V gene (reference sequence). CDR3 length: 15 amino acids. The ends were cut back, 4 bases at V and 6 bases at J, with 17 bases in the middle.

This clone was picked up a small number of times. V is TRBV6-1 and J is TRBJ1-1; 9 nucleotides align to TRBD1. This CDR3 is built from 15 residues. The junction had 4 bases not matched to a gene; V was cut back by 5 bases and J by 0 bases. In germline, CDR1 is MNHNS, CDR2 SASEGT. The CDR3: CASSSGTGMNTEAFF. The CDR3 DNA is TGTGCCAGCAGTTCCGGGACAGGGATGAACACTGAAGCTTTCTTT.

In its sample, this clone was seen a few times. The gene calls are TRBV25-1 and TRBJ2-2; TRBD1 matches 9 bases. Trimming at V came to 10 bases and at J to 5 bases, leaving 17 bases not matched to a gene. Per germline, CDR1 MGHDK and CDR2 SYGVNS. This CDR3 is built from 17 residues. DNA for the CDR3: TGTGCCACCCAGGGTGGGGTTGAACAGGGGGCGACCGGGGAGCTGTTTTTT. This sequence encodes CATQGGVEQGATGELFF.

A single count supports this clone. The J gene is TRBJ1-3, the V gene TRBV5-1; D might be TRBD1 (6 bases). Germline V gives CDR1 SGHRS, CDR2 YFSETQ. This CDR3 comprises 17 residues. Trimming removed 4 bases at V and 0 bases at J, with 17 bases between. As DNA, the CDR3 is TGCGCCAGCAGCCCGATGACAGGCGCCGGCTCTGGAAACACCATATATTTT. Translating gives CASSPMTGAGSGNTIYF.

The J gene is TRBJ2-5, the V gene TRBV7-9; TRBD2 is a possible D gene (7 bases). Germline V gene lookup returns CDR1 SEHNR and CDR2 FQNEAQ (reference sequence). The CDR3 sequence is 14 residues long. Between the trimmed V and J ends, which lost 3 bases and 2 bases, there was a span of 10 bases. CDR3 region: CASSFAGAQETQYF. The CDR3 DNA follows: TGTGCCAGCAGCTTTGCGGGGGCACAAGAGACCCAGTACTTC.

The genes are TRBV7-2 and TRBJ1-1; 10 nucleotides match TRBD1. The V and J ends lost 4 bases and 12 bases, in that order; junction bases with no gene match: 5. The CDR3 extends over 12 amino acids. The germline V gene encodes CDR1 SGHTA and CDR2 FQGNSA. The CDR3 bases are TGTGCCAGCAGCTATGGACAGGGGGGGTCTTTCTTT. It specifies CASSYGQGGSFF.

CDR3 coding DNA: TGTGCCAGCAGCTTAGGAGGGCGGGGGCTCACAGATACGCAGTATTTT. It encodes CASSLGGRGLTDTQYF. The chain has TRBV7-2 and TRBJ2-3; D might be TRBD2 (7 bases). V was cut by 1 base and J by 2 bases, with 13 bases left in between. The CDR3 consists of 16 residues. CDR1 and CDR2 from the germline V gene are SGHTA and FQGNSA.

The chain is built from TRBV4-2 and TRBJ2-2; D not resolved. The CDR3 is 14 amino acids. Between the trimmed V and J ends, which lost 0 bases and 5 bases, there was a span of 7 bases. Germline CDR1 and CDR2: LGHNA and YNFKEQ. The CDR3 sequence is CASSQDSRTGELFF. CDR3 DNA sequence: TGTGCCAGCAGCCAAGACTCGCGAACCGGGGAGCTGTTTTTT.

This clone was seen just once. This chain connects TRBV18 to TRBJ2-3; D remains unclear. The CDR3 extends over 11 amino acids. CDR1 and CDR2 from the germline V gene are KGHSH and LQKENI. The V end lost 3 bases, the J end lost 8 bases, and 6 bases lay between the germline ends. CDR3 protein: CASSPDGTQYF. CDR3 DNA sequence: TGTGCCAGCTCACCCGACGGTACGCAGTATTTT.

Only a few counts were recorded for this clone. V gene TRBV6-5 combines with J gene TRBJ1-5; no clear D. CDR3 size: 15 residues. Germline V gene data show CDR1 as MNHEY and CDR2 as SVGAGI. Trimming cost V 0 bases and J 6 bases, with 12 bases left between them. In nucleotides, the CDR3 is TGTGCCAGCAGTTACTCGAGGAGGTCAGTTCAGCCCCAGCATTTT. This codes for CASSYSRRSVQPQHF.

J is TRBJ2-7 and V is TRBV5-4, with TRBD1 as a possible D gene (5 bases). CDR3 length equals 15 residues. The V end was cut by 0 bases, the J end by 2 bases, with 12 bases between. The germline CDR1 and CDR2 sequences are SGHNT and YYREEE (reference sequence). CDR3 in amino acids: CASSLEAGKTYEQYF. The CDR3 region has the DNA TGTGCCAGCAGCTTGGAGGCAGGGAAGACCTACGAGCAGTACTTC.